One T cell receptor (beta chain) is described in this entry. The sample comes from a study of radiotherapy plus CTLA-4 blockade in lung cancer. Sequencing was performed with immunoSEQ multiplex PCR; in TCRdb, only in-frame clones are kept and a portion is missing. Of around 44,000 clones in the sample, about 88% are singletons; the top ten hold 15% to 20%. In germline, CDR1 is MNHEY, CDR2 SMNVEV (reference sequence). This CDR3 has 16 amino acids. Trimming pared 6 bases from V and 1 base from J, leaving 16 bases between. The chain uses TRBV27 and TRBJ2-1; a possible D gene is TRBD2 (5 bases). The sequences come from peripheral blood, collected from a patient treated with radiotherapy plus ipilimumab. The receptor was derived from a human donor with non-small cell lung cancer that progressed on radiotherapy plus ipilimumab. Some clones in this sample may be carry-over from other donors' samples. CDR3 in amino acids: CASRILAADSYNEQFF. CDR3 DNA: TGTGCCAGCAGGATTCTAGCCGCCGATTCCTACAATGAGCAGTTCTTC.